This T cell receptor beta chain was sequenced during a study of OX40 agonist ivuxolimab in advanced cancers. Background on the study: Ivuxolimab was delivered to patients intravenously every 2 weeks at doses spanning 0.01 to 10 mg/kg.

Method: immunoSEQ multiplex PCR; TCRdb's copy keeps in-frame clones and lacks some. There are over 100,000 clones in the sample; just over 90% occur only once, and approximately 0.99% lies in the top ten. Losses at the gene ends were 4 bases for V and 2 bases for J; bases not matched to a gene: 7. Per germline, CDR1 SGHRS and CDR2 YFSETQ. This CDR3 comprises 15 residues. Study-level results: Also present in some nonresponders was a low level of normalized T-cell clonal expansion.

About this clone: Its target is unknown.

The sample in question was CD4+ or CD8+ T cells sorted from blood, obtained in a trial of the OX40 agonist ivuxolimab. The receptor was isolated from an adult with an advanced solid tumor such as melanoma, head and neck, liver or kidney cancer. This chain uses TRBV5-1 with TRBJ2-7; 9 bases are shared with TRBD1. CDR3 sequence reads: CASSRGGTGTYEQYF. The CDR3 bases are TGCGCCAGCAGCCGGGGCGGGACAGGGACCTACGAGCAGTACTTC.